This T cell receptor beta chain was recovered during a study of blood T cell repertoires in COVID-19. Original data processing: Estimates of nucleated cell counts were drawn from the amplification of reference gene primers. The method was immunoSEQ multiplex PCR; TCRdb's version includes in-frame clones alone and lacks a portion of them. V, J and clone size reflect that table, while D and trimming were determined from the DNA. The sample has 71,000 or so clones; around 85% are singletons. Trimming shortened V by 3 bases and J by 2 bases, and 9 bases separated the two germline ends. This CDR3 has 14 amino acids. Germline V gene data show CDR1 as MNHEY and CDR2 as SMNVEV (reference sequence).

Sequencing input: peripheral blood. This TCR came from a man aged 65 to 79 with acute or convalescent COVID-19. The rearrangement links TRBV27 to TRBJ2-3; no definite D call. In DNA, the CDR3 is TGTGCCAGCAGTTTCTTTGACAACACAGATACGCAGTATTTT. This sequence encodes CASSFFDNTDTQYF.